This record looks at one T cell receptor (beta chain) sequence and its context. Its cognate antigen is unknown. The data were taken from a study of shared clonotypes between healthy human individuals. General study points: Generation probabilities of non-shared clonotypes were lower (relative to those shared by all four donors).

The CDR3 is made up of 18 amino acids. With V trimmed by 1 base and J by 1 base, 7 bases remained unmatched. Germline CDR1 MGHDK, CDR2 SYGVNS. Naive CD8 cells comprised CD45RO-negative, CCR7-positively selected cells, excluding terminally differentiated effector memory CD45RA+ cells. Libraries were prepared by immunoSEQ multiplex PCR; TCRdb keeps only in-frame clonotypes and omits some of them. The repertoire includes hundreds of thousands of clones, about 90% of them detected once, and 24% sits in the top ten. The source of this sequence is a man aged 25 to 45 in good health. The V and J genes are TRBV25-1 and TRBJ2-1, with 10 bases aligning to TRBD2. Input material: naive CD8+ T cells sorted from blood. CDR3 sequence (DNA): TGTGCCAGCAGTGAATTTTCTAGCGGGAGAGTGTCCTACAATGAGCAGTTCTTC. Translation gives CASSEFSSGRVSYNEQFF.